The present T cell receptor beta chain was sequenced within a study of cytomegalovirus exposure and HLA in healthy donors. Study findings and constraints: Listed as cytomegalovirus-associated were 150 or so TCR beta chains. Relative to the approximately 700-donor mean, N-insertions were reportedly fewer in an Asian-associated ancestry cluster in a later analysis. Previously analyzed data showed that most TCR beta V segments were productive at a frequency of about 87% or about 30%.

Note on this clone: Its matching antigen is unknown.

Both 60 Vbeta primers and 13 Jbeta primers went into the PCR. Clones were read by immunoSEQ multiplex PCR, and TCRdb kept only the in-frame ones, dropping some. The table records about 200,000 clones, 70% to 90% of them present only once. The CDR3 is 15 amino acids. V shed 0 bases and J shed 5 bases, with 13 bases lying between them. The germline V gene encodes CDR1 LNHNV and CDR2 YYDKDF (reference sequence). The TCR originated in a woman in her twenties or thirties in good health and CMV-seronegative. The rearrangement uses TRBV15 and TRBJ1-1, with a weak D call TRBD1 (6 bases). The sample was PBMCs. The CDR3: CATSRDYRVWTEAFF. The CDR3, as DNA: TGTGCCACCAGCAGAGATTACAGGGTGTGGACTGAAGCTTTCTTT.